This T cell receptor beta chain derives from a study of synovial regulatory T cells in juvenile arthritis. Some clones are missing from TCRdb's copy, which holds only in-frame ones; the method was immunoSEQ multiplex PCR. The table gives around 9,600 clones; the top ten clones make up 2% to 2.5% of it. Study findings and constraints: Synovial Treg CDR3 sequences overlapped more with iaTregs than other circulating Tregs.

Looked up from germline, CDR1 is MNHNY and CDR2 is SVGAGI (reference sequence). This CDR3 is 12 amino acids long. No coding sequence is recorded. Eleven-patient cohort: about 11 active juvenile idiopathic arthritis patients, 3 polyarticular, 8 oligoarticular. This clone shows up as medium-sized by frequency. No antigen is known for it. Sequenced material: Treg cells from blood. Sample subset: remaining (HLA-DR-negative) circulating blood Treg cells. V and J are TRBV6-6 and TRBJ2-5; the D call from TCRdb, TRBD1, cannot be confirmed without DNA. The clonotype originates from a donor aged 2-30 years with juvenile idiopathic arthritis. CDR3 protein: CASSGQQETQYF.